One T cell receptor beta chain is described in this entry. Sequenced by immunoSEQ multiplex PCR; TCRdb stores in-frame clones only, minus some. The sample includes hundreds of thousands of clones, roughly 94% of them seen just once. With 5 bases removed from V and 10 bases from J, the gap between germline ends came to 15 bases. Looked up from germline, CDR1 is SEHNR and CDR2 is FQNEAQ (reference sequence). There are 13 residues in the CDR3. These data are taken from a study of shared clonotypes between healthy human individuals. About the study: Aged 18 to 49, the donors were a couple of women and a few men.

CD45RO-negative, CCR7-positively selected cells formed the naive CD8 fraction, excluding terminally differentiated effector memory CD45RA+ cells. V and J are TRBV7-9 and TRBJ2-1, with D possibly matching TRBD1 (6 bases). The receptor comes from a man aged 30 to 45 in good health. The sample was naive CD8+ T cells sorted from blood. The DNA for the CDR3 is TGTGCCAGCAGCCACCCAGGGGTACGGGAGCAGTTCTTC. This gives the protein CASSHPGVREQFF.